This T cell receptor beta chain originates from a study of cytomegalovirus exposure and HLA in healthy donors. TCRdb's copy holds only in-frame clones and misses some; the assay was immunoSEQ multiplex PCR. The sample lists around 200,000 clones; 84% were seen once. The length of the CDR3 is 15 residues. Germline CDR1 and CDR2: MGHRA and YSYEKL. The V gene lost 6 bases and the J gene lost 3 bases, with 17 bases spanning the gap. The material sequenced was PBMCs. The chain carries TRBV4-1 and TRBJ1-2; the D gene is possibly TRBD1 (5 bases). The source is a woman between 18 and 30 years old in good health and CMV-seropositive. The DNA of the CDR3 is TGCGCCAGCAGGACCGTGCAGGGCTTGGACTATGGCTACACCTTC. It is translated as CASRTVQGLDYGYTF.